Each of the 27 T cell receptor beta chains below was sequenced from the same sample in a study of beta chain features in type 1 diabetes. The study reverse transcribed the entire isolated RNA, so it sequenced expressed TCRB transcripts. Libraries were prepared by immunoSEQ multiplex PCR; TCRdb keeps only in-frame clonotypes and omits some of them. The table lists 150,000 to 190,000 clones, around 10% of them singletons. The sequencing input was central memory CD4+ T cells from blood. All receptors come from a man younger than 30 in good health.

The CDR3 loop is CASSRSGSSYNEQFF. CDR3 nucleotide sequence: TGTGCCAGCAGCCGAAGCGGGAGCTCCTACAATGAGCAGTTCTTC. The V call is TRBV9, the J call TRBJ2-1; 8 bases align to TRBD2. The V segment lost 4 bases and the J segment 0 bases; nucleotides outside the gene matches: 3. The germline V gene encodes CDR1 SGDLS and CDR2 YYNGEE. The CDR3 is 15 amino acids. Variable domain in full (rest from reference TRBV9 and TRBJ2-1): DSGVTQTPKHLITATGQRVTLRCSPRSGDLSVYWYQQSLDQGLQFLIQYYNGEERAKGNILERFSAQQFPDLHSELNLSSLELGDSALYFCASSRSGSSYNEQFFGPGTRLTVL.

The V and J genes are TRBV7-9 and TRBJ2-6; no firm D call. Per germline, CDR1 SEHNR and CDR2 FQNEAQ (reference sequence). The CDR3 spans 13 residues. V gave up 3 bases and J gave up 0 bases, with 0 bases separating them. CDR3 sequence: CASSFSGANVLTF. The CDR3 nucleotides are TGTGCCAGCAGCTTCTCTGGGGCCAACGTCCTGACTTTC. Full variable domain (rest looked up from reference TRBV7-9 and TRBJ2-6): DTGVSQNPRHKITKRGQNVTFRCDPISEHNRLYWYRQTLGQGPEFLTYFQNEAQLEKSRLLSDRFSAERPKGSFSTLEIQRTEQGDSAMYLCASSFSGANVLTFGAGSRLTVL.

This clone was picked up a small number of times. The V and J genes are TRBV10-3 and TRBJ2-3; 7 nucleotides line up with TRBD1. The CDR3 length is 13 residues. With V trimmed by 6 bases and J by 4 bases, 4 bases remained unmatched. The V gene's germline CDR1 is ENHRY and CDR2 SYGVKD. The CDR3 region is CAIRRQGADTQYF. The CDR3 nucleotides are TGTGCCATCAGAAGACAGGGAGCAGATACGCAGTATTTT.

The chain carries TRBV27 and TRBJ1-1; 11 nucleotides match TRBD1. CDR1 and CDR2 (germline): MNHEY, SMNVEV (reference sequence). Trimming removed 5 bases from V and 4 bases from J; junction bases left unmatched: 9. CDR3 length: 16 residues. CDR3 amino acids: CASSPRTGGWSTEAFF. The CDR3 DNA follows: TGTGCCAGCAGTCCCCGGACAGGGGGCTGGAGCACTGAAGCTTTCTTT.

The rearrangement uses TRBV5-6 and TRBJ2-7; D unresolved. The V gene lost 2 bases and the J gene lost 0 bases, with 9 bases spanning the gap. There are 14 residues in the CDR3. CDR1 SGHDT and CDR2 YYEEEE come from the germline V gene. Here the CDR3 DNA reads TGTGCCAGCAGCTTTTCGGGCAGCTCCTACGAGCAGTACTTC. It codes for CASSFSGSSYEQYF.

The V gene is TRBV5-4, the J gene TRBJ2-2; TRBD1 matches 11 bases. V trimming: 2 bases; J trimming: 4 bases; junction bases outside the gene matches: 4. This CDR3 is 16 amino acids long. Germline V lookup: CDR1 SGHNT, CDR2 YYREEE (reference sequence). CDR3 amino acids: CASSFAGTGGTGELFF. CDR3 coding DNA: TGTGCCAGCAGCTTCGCCGGGACAGGGGGCACCGGGGAGCTGTTTTTT.

J is TRBJ1-2 and V is TRBV5-1; the D gene is possibly TRBD1 (5 bases). V was trimmed by 0 bases and J by 0 bases, leaving 9 bases between them. This CDR3 comprises 15 residues. Germline CDR1 reads SGHRS; CDR2 reads YFSETQ. The CDR3, as DNA: TGCGCCAGCAGCTTGGGTTTGACAGCTAACTATGGCTACACCTTC. Its protein is CASSLGLTANYGYTF.

The V call is TRBV29-1, the J call TRBJ2-2, with TRBD1 matching over 7 bases. Germline values: CDR1 SQVTM, CDR2 ANQGSEA. After removal of 7 bases from V and 0 bases from J, the junction contained 5 bases not matched to a gene. This CDR3 has 14 amino acids. CDR3 DNA: TGCAGCGCCCAGGGGGTCGCGAACACCGGGGAGCTGTTTTTT. This translates into CSAQGVANTGELFF.

This clone was recorded many times. V gene TRBV10-3 combines with J gene TRBJ2-1; D uncertain. From germline, CDR1 is ENHRY and CDR2 SYGVKD. CDR3 size: 11 residues. Trimming removed 3 bases at V and 3 bases at J, with 0 bases between. This chain's CDR3 is CAISDYNEQFF. For the CDR3, the DNA is TGTGCCATCAGTGACTACAATGAGCAGTTCTTC.

The chain combines TRBV29-1 with TRBJ2-7, with TRBD2 matching over 11 bases. The CDR3 has 14 residues. CDR1 is SQVTM, CDR2 ANQGSEA, per germline. J gave up 0 bases and V 7 bases, and 5 bases lay outside the gene matches. For the CDR3, the DNA is TGCAGCGGCTCCGGGACTAGCGGCTCCTACGAGCAGTACTTC. Translation gives CSGSGTSGSYEQYF.

The chain combines TRBV13 with TRBJ1-5; D may be TRBD1 (6 bases). Germline CDR1 is PRHDT and CDR2 is FYEKMQ (reference sequence). Trimming removed 7 bases at V and 0 bases at J, with 19 bases between. The CDR3 contains 17 residues. CDR3 region: CASTGRDINHSNQPQHF. DNA of the CDR3: TGTGCCAGCACTGGCAGGGACATTAATCATAGCAATCAGCCCCAGCATTTT.

The genes are TRBV28 and TRBJ1-1; 9 nucleotides line up with TRBD1. Germline V lookup: CDR1 MDHEN, CDR2 SYDVKM. V shed 6 bases and J 4 bases; nucleotides not matched to a gene: 6. The CDR3 length is 14 residues. For the CDR3, the DNA is TGTGCCAGCAGCCTGGGACAGGGTGGCACTGAAGCTTTCTTT. Translation gives CASSLGQGGTEAFF.

The V and J genes are TRBV11-1 and TRBJ2-5; D perhaps matches TRBD1 (7 bases). This CDR3 is built from 16 residues. V was clipped by 1 base and J by 1 base, with 13 bases between them. Germline CDR1 reads SGHAT; CDR2 reads FQDESV (reference sequence). The CDR3 DNA reads TGTGCCAGCAGCTTAGGAGGGAGGACAGGCCAAGAGACCCAGTACTTC. It is translated as CASSLGGRTGQETQYF.

The J gene is TRBJ2-1, the V gene TRBV7-3, with 9 positions matching TRBD1. The CDR3 runs 15 residues. Germline values: CDR1 SGHTA, CDR2 FQGTGA. Trimming removed 5 bases from V and 4 bases from J; junction bases left unmatched: 6. CDR3 bases: TGTGCCAGCAGCACATCGGGACAGGGATACAATGAGCAGTTCTTC. Amino acid sequence: CASSTSGQGYNEQFF.

This clone showed up just a few times. For the CDR3, the DNA is TGTGCCATCAGTGAGCAACTTTATGGCTACACCTTC. Its translation is CAISEQLYGYTF. The genes are TRBV10-3 and TRBJ1-2, with no clear D. The CDR3 covers 12 residues. V lost 2 bases and J lost 5, with 6 bases in between. The germline V gene has CDR1 ENHRY and CDR2 SYGVKD.

There are many counts of this clone. The V call is TRBV2, the J call TRBJ2-1; D unclear. The germline V and J ends were trimmed by 5 bases and 9 bases, with 8 bases remaining between them. The germline V gene has CDR1 SNHLY and CDR2 FYNNEI. CDR3 length equals 11 residues. CDR3 nucleotides: TGTGCCAGCAGTATCCTTCGTGAGCAGTTCTTC. Protein: CASSILREQFF.

This clone was counted a few times. J is TRBJ2-1 and V is TRBV29-1, with 9 bases identical to TRBD2. The trim removed 4 bases at V and 9 bases at J, leaving 4 bases unmatched. Per the germline V gene, CDR1 is SQVTM and CDR2 is ANQGSEA. CDR3 length equals 12 residues. The CDR3 reads CSVASGRSEQFF. The CDR3 DNA follows: TGCAGCGTTGCCAGCGGGAGGAGTGAGCAGTTCTTC.

This clone was observed a handful of times. The V call is TRBV18, the J call TRBJ1-1; 7 bases are a match to TRBD1. CDR1 and CDR2 (germline): KGHSH, LQKENI. The CDR3 consists of 13 residues. V shed 3 bases and J 4 bases; nucleotides not matched to a gene: 2. CDR3 residues: CASSPDRATEAFF. The CDR3 DNA reads as TGTGCCAGCTCACCTGACAGGGCCACTGAAGCTTTCTTT.

This clone has only a few counts. In DNA, the CDR3 is TGTGCCAGCAGCCAGAATCCCGGATCCTACGAGCAGTACTTC. Amino acids: CASSQNPGSYEQYF. The chain couples TRBV2 to TRBJ2-7, with D unresolved. The CDR3 has 14 residues. V was pared by 6 bases and J by 1 base, with 13 bases between. Germline CDR1 SNHLY, CDR2 FYNNEI.

This clone was seen more than once but under ten times. Written as DNA, the CDR3 is TGTGCCAGCAGCTCTCGGACAGGGGCCACAGATACGCAGTATTTT. It yields the protein CASSSRTGATDTQYF. The rearrangement joins TRBV7-2 to TRBJ2-3, with TRBD1 matching 9 bases. This CDR3 region has 15 residues. J was trimmed by 2 bases and V by 4 bases; bases with no gene match: 4. Germline CDR1 is SGHTA and CDR2 is FQGNSA.

V is TRBV28 and J is TRBJ2-1, with D possibly TRBD1 on 5 matching bases. V was trimmed by 5 bases and J by 0 bases, leaving 14 bases between them. This CDR3 contains 16 residues. CDR1 and CDR2 from the germline V gene are MDHEN and SYDVKM. Written as DNA, the CDR3 is TGTGCCAGCAGTCCATATACAGGTTCCTCCTACAATGAGCAGTTCTTC. It specifies CASSPYTGSSYNEQFF. Full variable domain (missing parts from reference TRBV28 and TRBJ2-1): DVKVTQSSRYLVKRTGEKVFLECVQDMDHENMFWYRQDPGLGLRLIYFSYDVKMKEKGDIPEGYSVSREKKERFSLILESASTNQTSMYLCASSPYTGSSYNEQFFGPGTRLTVL.

Remarks on this clone: In the same sample, other DNA sequences code for this CDR3. The J gene is TRBJ2-3, the V gene TRBV5-1; 8 bases are a match to TRBD1. From germline, CDR1 is SGHRS and CDR2 YFSETQ. The V and J ends lost 0 bases and 3 bases, in that order; junction bases with no gene match: 3. There are 15 residues in the CDR3. The chain's CDR3 is CASSLAGGTTDTQYF. The CDR3 region has the DNA TGCGCCAGCAGCTTGGCAGGGGGCACTACAGATACGCAGTATTTT.

This clone was seen a few times. This chain links TRBV18 with TRBJ2-7, with 10 bases identical to TRBD1. The CDR3 contains 15 residues. The germline V gene encodes CDR1 KGHSH and CDR2 LQKENI. The V segment lost 2 bases and the J segment 3 bases; nucleotides outside the gene matches: 4. The CDR3 spells CASSPNDRGLYEQYF. The CDR3 DNA reads as TGTGCCAGCTCACCAAACGACAGGGGGCTCTACGAGCAGTACTTC.

This chain joins TRBV29-1 and TRBJ1-1; TRBD1 aligns across 8 bases. Germline trimming cut 7 bases from V and 6 bases from J; bases unmatched to any gene: 13. Looked up from germline, CDR1 is SQVTM and CDR2 is ANQGSEA. CDR3 length: 14 amino acids. The CDR3 DNA reads TGCAGCGCTATTGCTCCACAGGGGGTTGCTGAAGCTTTCTTT. Its translation: CSAIAPQGVAEAFF.

This clone was counted only a few times. The V gene is TRBV30, the J gene TRBJ1-4; D gene uncertain. Per germline, CDR1 GTSNPN and CDR2 SVGIG (reference sequence). V was trimmed by 4 bases and J by 4 bases, leaving 4 bases between them. This CDR3 has 11 amino acids. This chain's CDR3 is CAWMGNEKLFF. In nucleotides, the CDR3 is TGTGCCTGGATGGGTAATGAAAAACTGTTTTTT.

This rearrangement joins TRBV14 to TRBJ2-1, with TRBD2 matching over 8 bases. Unmatched junction bases numbered 4, after V lost 4 bases and J lost 2 bases. This CDR3 spans 15 amino acids. Germline V gene sequence: CDR1 SGHDN, CDR2 FVKESK. CDR3 region: CASSPTGGAYNEQFF. Here the CDR3 DNA reads TGTGCCAGCAGCCCGACCGGGGGGGCCTACAATGAGCAGTTCTTC.

This clone was detected only a few times. This rearrangement joins TRBV7-2 to TRBJ2-3; the D gene is possibly TRBD2 (5 bases). Germline assignment: CDR1 SGHTA and CDR2 FQGNSA. The germline V and J ends were trimmed by 5 bases and 1 base, with 13 bases remaining between them. The CDR3 sequence is 15 residues long. The CDR3 here is CASSRMSGGTDTQYF. In DNA, the CDR3 is TGTGCCAGCAGCCGAATGAGCGGAGGCACAGATACGCAGTATTTT.